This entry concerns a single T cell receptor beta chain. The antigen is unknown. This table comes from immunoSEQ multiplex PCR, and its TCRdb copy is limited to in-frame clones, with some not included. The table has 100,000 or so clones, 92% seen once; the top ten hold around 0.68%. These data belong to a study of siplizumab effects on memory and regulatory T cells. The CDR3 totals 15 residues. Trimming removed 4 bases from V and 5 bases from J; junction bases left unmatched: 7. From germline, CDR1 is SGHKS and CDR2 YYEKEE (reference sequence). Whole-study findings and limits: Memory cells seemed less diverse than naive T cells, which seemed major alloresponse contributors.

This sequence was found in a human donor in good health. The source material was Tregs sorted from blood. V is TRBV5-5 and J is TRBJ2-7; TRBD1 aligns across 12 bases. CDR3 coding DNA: TGTGCCAGCAGCCGTAGCCGGGACAGGGGGCACGAGCAGTACTTC. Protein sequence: CASSRSRDRGHEQYF.